This TCR beta chain was identified in a study of cytomegalovirus exposure and HLA in healthy donors. Amplification used 60 Vbeta primers and 13 Jbeta primers. Assay used: immunoSEQ multiplex PCR; TCRdb lists only in-frame clones, some missing. The profile shows roughly 170,000 clones, about 80% of them singletons. V shed 0 bases and J 2 bases; nucleotides not matched to a gene: 7. The CDR3 loop spans 17 amino acids. The V gene's germline CDR1 is SGHTA and CDR2 FQGNSA. Source material: PBMCs. The gene calls are TRBV7-2 and TRBJ1-1; 9 bases fit TRBD1. The receptor was derived from a boy aged 5-17 years in good health and CMV-seronegative. CDR3 loop: CASSLATQGAGNTEAFF. CDR3 bases: TGTGCCAGCAGCTTAGCAACACAGGGGGCAGGTAACACTGAAGCTTTCTTT.